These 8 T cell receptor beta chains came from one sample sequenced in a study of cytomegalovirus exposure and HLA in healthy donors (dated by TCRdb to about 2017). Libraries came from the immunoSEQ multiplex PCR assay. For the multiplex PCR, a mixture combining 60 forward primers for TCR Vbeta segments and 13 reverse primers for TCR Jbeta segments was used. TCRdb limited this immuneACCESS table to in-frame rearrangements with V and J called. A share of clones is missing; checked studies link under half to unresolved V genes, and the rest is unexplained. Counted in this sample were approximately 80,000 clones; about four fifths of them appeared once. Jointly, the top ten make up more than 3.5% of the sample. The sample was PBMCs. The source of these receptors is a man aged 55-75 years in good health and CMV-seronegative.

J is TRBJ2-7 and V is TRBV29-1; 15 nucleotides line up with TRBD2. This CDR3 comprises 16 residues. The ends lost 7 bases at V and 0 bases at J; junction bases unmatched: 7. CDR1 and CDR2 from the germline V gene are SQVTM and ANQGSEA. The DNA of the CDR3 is TGCAGCGCCCGGACTAGCGGGGGGGCGAGCTCCTACGAGCAGTACTTC. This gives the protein CSARTSGGASSYEQYF.

The CDR3, as DNA: TGTGCCAGCAGCCTCTCCCCGGGACTAGCGGGGGCAGCGGGGGATGAGCAGTTCTTC. Translated, it gives CASSLSPGLAGAAGDEQFF. The chain is built from TRBV7-3 and TRBJ2-1, with 14 bases lining up with TRBD2. The V segment lost 5 bases and the J segment 8 bases; nucleotides outside the gene matches: 17. This CDR3 region has 19 residues. The germline V gene encodes CDR1 SGHTA and CDR2 FQGTGA.

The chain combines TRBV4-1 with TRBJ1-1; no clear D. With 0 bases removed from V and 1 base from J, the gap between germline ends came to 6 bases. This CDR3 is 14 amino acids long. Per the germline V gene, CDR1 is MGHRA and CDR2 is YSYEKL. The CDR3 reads CASSQDRGNTEAFF. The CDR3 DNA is TGCGCCAGCAGCCAAGATAGAGGGAACACTGAAGCTTTCTTT.

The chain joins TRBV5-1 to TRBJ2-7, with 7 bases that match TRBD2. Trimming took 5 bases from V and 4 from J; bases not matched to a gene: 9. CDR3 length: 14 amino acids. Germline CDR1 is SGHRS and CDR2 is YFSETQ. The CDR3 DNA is TGCGCCAGCAGTCTGGGGACTACGACTTACGAGCAGTACTTC. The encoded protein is CASSLGTTTYEQYF. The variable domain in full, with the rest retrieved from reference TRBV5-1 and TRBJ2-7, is KAGVTQTPRYLIKTRGQQVTLSCSPISGHRSVSWYQQTPGQGLQFLFEYFSETQRNKGNFPGRFSGRQFSNSRSEMNVSTLELGDSALYLCASSLGTTTYEQYFGPGTRLTVT.

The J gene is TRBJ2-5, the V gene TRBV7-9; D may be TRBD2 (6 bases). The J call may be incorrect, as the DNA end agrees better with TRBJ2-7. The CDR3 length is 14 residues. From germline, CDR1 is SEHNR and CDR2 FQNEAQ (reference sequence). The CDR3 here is CATTGGAKLYEQYF. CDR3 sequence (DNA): TGTGCCACCACAGGAGGGGCCAAACTCTACGAGCAGTACTTC.

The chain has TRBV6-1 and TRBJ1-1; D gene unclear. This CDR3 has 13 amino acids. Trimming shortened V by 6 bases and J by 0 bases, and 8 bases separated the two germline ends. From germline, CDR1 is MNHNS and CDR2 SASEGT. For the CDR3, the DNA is TGTGCCAGCAGAAAGGGAGTGAACACTGAAGCTTTCTTT. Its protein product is CASRKGVNTEAFF.

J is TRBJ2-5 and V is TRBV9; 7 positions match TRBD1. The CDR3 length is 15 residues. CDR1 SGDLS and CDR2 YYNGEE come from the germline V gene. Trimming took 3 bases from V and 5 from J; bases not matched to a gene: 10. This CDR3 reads CASSAPDRVGETQYF. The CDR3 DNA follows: TGTGCCAGCAGCGCTCCCGACAGGGTCGGGGAGACCCAGTACTTC.

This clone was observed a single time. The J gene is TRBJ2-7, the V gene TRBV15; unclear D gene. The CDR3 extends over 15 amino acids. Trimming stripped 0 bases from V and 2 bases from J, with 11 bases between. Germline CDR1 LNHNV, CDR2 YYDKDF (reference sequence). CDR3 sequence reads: CATSRDHPSTYEQYF. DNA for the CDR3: TGTGCCACCAGCAGAGATCATCCCAGTACCTACGAGCAGTACTTC.